What follows are 20 T cell receptor beta chains derived from one specimen sequenced in a study of shared T cell receptors in the human thymus. Only in-frame clones appear in the TCRdb table, and some are missing; sequencing was by immunoSEQ multiplex PCR. This table has 630,000 or so clones, approximately 87% appearing once. The sample was also reused in another study, on human thymus T cells.

Source material: thymocytes. These TCRs come from a boy in the first two years of life with a congenital heart defect.

This rearrangement joins TRBV4-2 to TRBJ2-1, with 12 bases identical to TRBD2. The trim removed 3 bases at V and 7 bases at J, leaving 7 bases unmatched. The CDR3 contains 16 residues. Germline CDR1 reads LGHNA; CDR2 reads YNFKEQ. The CDR3 loop is CASSHRGLAGPNEQFF. CDR3 nucleotide sequence: TGTGCCAGCAGCCACCGGGGACTAGCGGGCCCTAATGAGCAGTTCTTC.

The V call is TRBV12-5, the J call TRBJ2-5, with D possibly being TRBD1 (6 bases). The DNA end is more similar to TRBJ2-7, so the J call may be wrong. Germline V gene data show CDR1 as LGHNT and CDR2 as FRNRAP. The CDR3 is 16 residues long. The CDR3 protein is CASGGLGQILGYEQYF. CDR3 nucleotides: TGTGCTAGTGGTGGCTTAGGACAGATTCTCGGCTACGAGCAGTACTTC.

This chain connects TRBV27 to TRBJ2-7; tentative D call: TRBD2 (5 bases). The CDR3 length is 13 residues. Looked up from germline, CDR1 is MNHEY and CDR2 is SMNVEV (reference sequence). Trimming removed 2 bases from V and 3 bases from J, with 8 bases in between. In DNA, the CDR3 is TGTGCCAGCAGTTTACGGGAACACTACGAGCAGTACTTC. Translating gives CASSLREHYEQYF.

The chain couples TRBV18 to TRBJ2-1; 9 nucleotides line up with TRBD2. V shed 5 bases, J shed 9 bases, and the junction held 14 bases outside the gene matches. The germline V gene has CDR1 KGHSH and CDR2 LQKENI. This CDR3 spans 16 amino acids. The CDR3 DNA reads as TGTGCCAGCTCAAATGCTAGCGGGACTTCCCTAATTGAGCAGTTCTTC. Protein: CASSNASGTSLIEQFF.

The J gene is TRBJ2-3, the V gene TRBV4-3; TRBD2 matches 11 bases. Germline V gene lookup returns CDR1 LGHNA and CDR2 YSLEER. Losses at the gene ends were 4 bases for V and 0 bases for J; bases not matched to a gene: 15. This CDR3 region has 20 residues. CDR3 region: CASSPGWGNTSGRSTDTQYF. The CDR3 DNA follows: TGCGCCAGCAGCCCAGGGTGGGGGAATACTAGCGGGAGAAGCACAGATACGCAGTATTTT.

This chain uses TRBV25-1 with TRBJ2-7; 10 bases fit TRBD2. This CDR3 contains 16 residues. Germline V CDR1 and CDR2: MGHDK, SYGVNS. V shed 6 bases and J 0 bases; nucleotides not matched to a gene: 8. The CDR3 sequence is CASRDTSGDSSYEQYF. CDR3 DNA: TGTGCCAGCAGGGATACTAGCGGGGACAGCTCCTACGAGCAGTACTTC.

This clone was detected only a few times. This chain joins TRBV5-1 and TRBJ2-7, with 9 bases aligning to TRBD2. The ends lost 1 base at V and 7 bases at J; junction bases unmatched: 12. Germline CDR1 SGHRS, CDR2 YFSETQ. This CDR3 contains 16 residues. The CDR3 sequence is CASSLPAQRGAREQYF. CDR3 in DNA: TGCGCCAGCAGCTTGCCAGCTCAGCGGGGGGCGCGGGAGCAGTACTTC. The full variable domain, with the rest looked up from reference TRBV5-1 and TRBJ2-7, is KAGVTQTPRYLIKTRGQQVTLSCSPISGHRSVSWYQQTPGQGLQFLFEYFSETQRNKGNFPGRFSGRQFSNSRSEMNVSTLELGDSALYLCASSLPAQRGAREQYFGPGTRLTVT.

The chain links TRBV7-9 to TRBJ2-1; perhaps TRBD1 as D (8 bases). Germline V gene sequence: CDR1 SEHNR, CDR2 FQNEAQ (reference sequence). The CDR3 covers 18 residues. V was trimmed by 2 bases and J by 4 bases, leaving 21 bases between them. CDR3 coding DNA: TGTGCCAGCAGCTTAAAAGGTCTGACAGGGGAGGGTTACAATGAGCAGTTCTTC. Its protein product is CASSLKGLTGEGYNEQFF.

V gene TRBV5-1 combines with J gene TRBJ2-1, with TRBD1 matching 9 bases. CDR3 size: 18 residues. The germline CDR1 and CDR2 sequences are SGHRS and YFSETQ. Unmatched junction bases numbered 9, after V lost 2 bases and J lost 0 bases. DNA of the CDR3: TGCGCCAGCAGCTTACAGGGGGCGGACCACATCTCCTACAATGAGCAGTTCTTC. Its translation is CASSLQGADHISYNEQFF.

The rearrangement links TRBV18 to TRBJ1-4, with D unclear. Germline V gene lookup returns CDR1 KGHSH and CDR2 LQKENI. This CDR3 is 16 amino acids long. The V and J ends lost 3 bases and 6 bases respectively, with 17 bases between them. Here the CDR3 reads CASSPTNGGTHEKLFF. CDR3 sequence (DNA): TGTGCCAGCTCACCTACAAACGGCGGAACCCATGAAAAACTGTTTTTT.

Only one count was recorded for this clone. The chain recombines TRBV10-3 with TRBJ1-2; perhaps TRBD1 as D (5 bases). Germline V CDR1 and CDR2: ENHRY, SYGVKD. The CDR3 is made up of 16 amino acids. V was trimmed by 2 bases and J by 8 bases, leaving 21 bases between them. DNA for the CDR3: TGTGCCATCAGTGAGGGACCCGCAAGCAGGGTAAGAGGCTACACCTTC. Its translation is CAISEGPASRVRGYTF.

As concerns this clone: Additional DNA sequences in this sample encode the identical CDR3. J is TRBJ2-7 and V is TRBV28; 8 bases align to TRBD1. The V gene's germline CDR1 is MDHEN and CDR2 SYDVKM. Trimming cost V 3 bases and J 3 bases; bases outside gene matches: 1. The length of the CDR3 is 13 residues. CDR3: CASSLDRDYEQYF. For the CDR3, the DNA is TGTGCCAGCAGTTTGGACAGGGACTACGAGCAGTACTTC. Using reference TRBV28 and TRBJ2-7 for the parts outside the CDR3, the full variable domain is DVKVTQSSRYLVKRTGEKVFLECVQDMDHENMFWYRQDPGLGLRLIYFSYDVKMKEKGDIPEGYSVSREKKERFSLILESASTNQTSMYLCASSLDRDYEQYFGPGTRLTVT.

This rearrangement joins TRBV4-3 to TRBJ1-2; no reliable D call. The CDR3 covers 15 residues. Trimming took off 0 bases at V and 4 bases at J, with 12 bases between the two ends. The germline CDR1 and CDR2 sequences are LGHNA and YSLEER. CDR3 protein: CASSQDLRRIYGYTF. CDR3 DNA sequence: TGCGCCAGCAGCCAAGACCTGCGCAGGATCTATGGCTACACCTTC.

This sequence joins TRBV28 and TRBJ1-2, with 7 bases that match TRBD1. The V segment lost 3 bases and the J segment 5 bases; nucleotides outside the gene matches: 3. The CDR3 loop spans 13 amino acids. Germline V gene lookup returns CDR1 MDHEN and CDR2 SYDVKM. This chain's CDR3 is CASSFRTGYGYTF. The CDR3 DNA sequence: TGTGCCAGCAGTTTCCGGACAGGATATGGCTACACCTTC.

The sample holds a few counts of this clone. The chain uses TRBV9 and TRBJ2-5, with TRBD2 identical over 9 bases. Germline values: CDR1 SGDLS, CDR2 YYNGEE. This CDR3 spans 15 amino acids. V lost 3 bases to trimming and J lost 5 bases; unmatched junction nucleotides: 8. The CDR3 DNA is TGTGCCAGCAGCGAACCGGGACTAGCCACGGAGACCCAGTACTTC. Translating it yields CASSEPGLATETQYF.

The rearrangement uses TRBV2 and TRBJ2-1; 9 nucleotides agree with TRBD2. With 3 bases clipped from V and 3 bases from J, the junction kept 12 bases outside the gene matches. The CDR3 totals 18 residues. Germline lookup yields CDR1 SNHLY and CDR2 FYNNEI. The DNA of the CDR3 is TGTGCCAGCAGTGACTTTAATCAGGCTAGCGGGAACTACAATGAGCAGTTCTTC. Protein product: CASSDFNQASGNYNEQFF.

The genes are TRBV27 and TRBJ2-7; 7 bases agree with TRBD2. The CDR3 contains 20 residues. V was clipped by 3 bases and J by 4 bases; unmatched bases: 24. CDR1 MNHEY and CDR2 SMNVEV come from the germline V gene (reference sequence). The CDR3, as DNA: TGTGCCAGCAGTTTTCGTAGCGTGGGAGGGGTCGGGGCTAGAGCGTACGAGCAGTACTTC. Amino acid sequence: CASSFRSVGGVGARAYEQYF.

V is TRBV10-2 and J is TRBJ2-1, with 9 positions matching TRBD2. Trimming cost V 6 bases and J 9 bases; bases outside gene matches: 6. The CDR3 is 13 amino acids. Germline CDR1 reads WSHSY; CDR2 reads SAAADI. In DNA, the CDR3 is TGCGCCAGCAGACTAGCGGGCCGTACTGAGCAGTTCTTC. Protein: CASRLAGRTEQFF.

This rearrangement joins TRBV30 to TRBJ1-4; 8 bases are a match to TRBD1. The germline CDR1 and CDR2 sequences are GTSNPN and SVGIG (reference sequence). Trimming cost V 0 bases and J 2 bases; bases outside gene matches: 20. The CDR3 runs to 21 residues. For the CDR3, the DNA is TGTGCCTGGAGTGTACCCGTGACGCACAGGGGGGTTTTCGCGACTAATGAAAAACTGTTTTTT. This encodes CAWSVPVTHRGVFATNEKLFF.

V is TRBV11-2 and J is TRBJ1-2; 9 bases are a match to TRBD1. Unmatched junction bases numbered 20, after V lost 9 bases and J lost 0 bases. CDR3 length: 19 residues. In germline, CDR1 is SGHAT, CDR2 FQNNGV. Here the CDR3 reads CASYGPIPGQGLANYGYTF. DNA of the CDR3: TGTGCCAGTTATGGTCCGATCCCGGGACAGGGTTTAGCTAACTATGGCTACACCTTC.